Reported below is one TCR beta chain. The time point is: pre-treatment baseline. Sampling occurred pretreatment (T0) and at week 3 (W3), after cycle one of checkpoint blockade. Patients had no prior systemic cancer treatment, immunosuppressants or other active cancers. Clones were sequenced by immunoSEQ multiplex PCR, and TCRdb holds only the in-frame ones, with some missing. The sample includes about 22,000 clones, around nine tenths of them seen just once. This record comes from a study of blood T cell dynamics during melanoma immunotherapy. The wider study: Metastatic melanoma patients received first-line pembrolizumab or nivolumab plus ipilimumab.

Looked up from germline, CDR1 is SQVTM and CDR2 is ANQGSEA. The CDR3 extends over 14 amino acids. Losses at the gene ends were 3 bases for V and 6 bases for J; bases not matched to a gene: 9. The TCR comes from a human donor with melanoma. The rearrangement links TRBV29-1 to TRBJ1-2; TRBD1 agrees at 8 bases. The material was blood, obtained from a patient treated with checkpoint blockade. CDR3 sequence reads: CSVDNGQGGNGYTF. CDR3 coding DNA: TGCAGCGTTGACAATGGACAGGGAGGGAATGGCTACACCTTC.